This T cell receptor (beta chain) was sequenced for a study of blood T cells in healthy people across ages. Overall study results and limits: Long-lived donors exceeded aged donors in naive CD4+ cells and diversity.

This clonotype was seen a few times. The antigen is undetermined. The CDR3 sequence is 13 residues long. In germline, CDR1 is LGHNA, CDR2 YNFKEQ. The V end lost 2 bases, the J end lost 4 bases, and 6 bases lay between the germline ends. Then a second PCR, running about 6 to 11 cycles, was carried out with a sample-barcoded 5' primer and a J-beta primer mix. TCRdb fed the 5' RACE reads into MiXCR, producing one record per CDR3 protein. The data show over a million distinct CDR3 sequences, 40% to 45% seen once. The J gene is TRBJ2-1, the V gene TRBV4-2; D uncertain. The sequencing sample was made of blood. This clonotype originated in a woman aged 18 to 35 in good health. CDR3 region: CASSQTIYNEQFF. The DNA of the CDR3 is TGTGCCAGCAGCCAAACAATATACAATGAGCAGTTCTTC.